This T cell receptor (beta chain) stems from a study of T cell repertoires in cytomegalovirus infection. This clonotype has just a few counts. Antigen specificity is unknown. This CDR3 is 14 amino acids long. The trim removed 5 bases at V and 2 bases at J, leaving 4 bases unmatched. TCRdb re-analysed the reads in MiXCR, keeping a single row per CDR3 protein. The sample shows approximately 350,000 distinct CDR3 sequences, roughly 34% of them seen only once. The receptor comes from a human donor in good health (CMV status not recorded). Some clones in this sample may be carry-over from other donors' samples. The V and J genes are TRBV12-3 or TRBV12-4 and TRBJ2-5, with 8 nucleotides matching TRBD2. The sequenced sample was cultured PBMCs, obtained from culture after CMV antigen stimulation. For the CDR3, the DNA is TGTGCCAGCAGTCCTGGCGGGGGGCAAGAGACCCAGTACTTC. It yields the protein CASSPGGGQETQYF.